This T cell receptor beta chain was profiled in a study of OX40 agonist ivuxolimab in advanced cancers. Germline V gives CDR1 SGHDT, CDR2 YYEEEE. There are 16 residues in the CDR3. Losses at the gene ends were 6 bases for V and 1 base for J; bases not matched to a gene: 11. The data were produced by immunoSEQ multiplex PCR, yet TCRdb's version contains in-frame clones alone and is incomplete. There are tens of thousands of clones in the sample; just under 90% occur only once, and around 0.51% lies in the top ten. The TCR was taken from an adult with an advanced solid tumor such as melanoma, head and neck, liver or kidney cancer. The chain uses TRBV5-6 and TRBJ2-3, with 7 nucleotides matching TRBD2. Sample: CD4+ or CD8+ T cells sorted from blood, taken in a trial of the OX40 agonist ivuxolimab. CDR3 sequence: CASNPGTIGGTDTQYF. As DNA, the CDR3 is TGTGCCAGCAACCCTGGGACTATTGGGGGCACAGATACGCAGTATTTT.